This T cell receptor (beta chain) originates from a study of CD8 T cells in Susac syndrome. The authors carried out high-throughput sequencing of TCR beta. They applied it to CD8+ and CD4+ T cells obtained from blood. Healthy donors constituted the control group, matched for age and sex. Negative isolation was used for CD8+ and CD4+ T cells and FACS enrichment for TEMRA cells. About 0.45 to 1 ug RNA was reverse transcribed with random hexamers. Amplification of TCR beta CDR3 by immunoSEQ multiplex PCR spanned 54 Vbeta and 13 Jbeta. TCRdb recomputed calls from the immunoSEQ multiplex PCR reads with MiXCR, one row per CDR3 protein. The sample carries over 95,000 distinct CDR3 sequences, roughly 90% recorded once. The CDR3 contains 13 residues. Trimming took 7 bases from V and 5 from J; bases not matched to a gene: 5. Germline V lookup: CDR1 MNHNY, CDR2 SVGAGI (reference sequence).

The origin of this receptor is a human donor in good health. Sequenced input: CD8+ T cells from PBMCs. The chain has TRBV6-6 and TRBJ2-1; 7 bases fit TRBD2. In nucleotides, the CDR3 is TGTGCCAGCACCTTAGCGGGCGACAATGAGCAGTTCTTC. Amino acids: CASTLAGDNEQFF.